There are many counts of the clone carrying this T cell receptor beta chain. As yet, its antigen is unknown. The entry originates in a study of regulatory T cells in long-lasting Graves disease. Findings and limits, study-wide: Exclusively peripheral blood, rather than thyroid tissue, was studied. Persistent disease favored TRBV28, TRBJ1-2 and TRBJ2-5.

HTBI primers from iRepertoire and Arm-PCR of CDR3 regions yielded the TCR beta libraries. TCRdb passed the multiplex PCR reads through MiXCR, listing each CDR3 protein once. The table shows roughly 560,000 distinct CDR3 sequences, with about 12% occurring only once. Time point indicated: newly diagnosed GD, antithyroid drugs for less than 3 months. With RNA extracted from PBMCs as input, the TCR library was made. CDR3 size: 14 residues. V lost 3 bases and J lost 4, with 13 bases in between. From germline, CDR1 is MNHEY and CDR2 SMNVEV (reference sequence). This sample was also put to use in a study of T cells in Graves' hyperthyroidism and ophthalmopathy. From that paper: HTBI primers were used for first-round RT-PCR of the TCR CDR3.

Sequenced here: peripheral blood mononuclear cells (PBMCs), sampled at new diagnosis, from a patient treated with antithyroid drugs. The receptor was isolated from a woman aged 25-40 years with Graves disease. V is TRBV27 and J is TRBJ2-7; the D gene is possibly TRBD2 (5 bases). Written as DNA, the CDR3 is TGTGCCAGCAGTTTCGAAGGGCCGGGGTACGAGCAGTACTTC. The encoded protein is CASSFEGPGYEQYF.